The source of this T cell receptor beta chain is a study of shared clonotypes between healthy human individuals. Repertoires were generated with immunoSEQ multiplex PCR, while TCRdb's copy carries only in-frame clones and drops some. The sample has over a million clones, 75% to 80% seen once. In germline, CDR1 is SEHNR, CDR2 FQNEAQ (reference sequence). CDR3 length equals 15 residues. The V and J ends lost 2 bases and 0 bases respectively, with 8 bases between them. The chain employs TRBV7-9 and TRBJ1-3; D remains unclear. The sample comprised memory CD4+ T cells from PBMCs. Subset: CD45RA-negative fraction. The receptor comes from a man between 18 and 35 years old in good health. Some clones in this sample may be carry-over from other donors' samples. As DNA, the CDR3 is TGTGCCAGCAGCTTAACCGCAGTCTCTGGAAACACCATATATTTT. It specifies CASSLTAVSGNTIYF. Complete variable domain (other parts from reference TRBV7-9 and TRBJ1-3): DTGVSQNPRHKITKRGQNVTFRCDPISEHNRLYWYRQTLGQGPEFLTYFQNEAQLEKSRLLSDRFSAERPKGSFSTLEIQRTEQGDSAMYLCASSLTAVSGNTIYFGEGSWLTVV.